This T cell receptor (beta chain) derives from a study of breast tumors, draining lymph nodes, adjacent tissues. Axillary draining lymph nodes of breast cancer patients supplied the node samples. This CDR3 is built from 19 residues. CDR1 is SGHTA, CDR2 FQGTGA, per germline. Trimming removed 1 base at V and 2 bases at J, with 22 bases between. Notes on the study in general: Tumors had less TCR diversity than lymph nodes, more than nontumor tissue. The lymph node origin of tumor T cells was framed as consistent with a hypothesis, not demonstrated. Most tumor T cells seemingly derive from lymph node, then expand in tumor.

TCRdb called the multiplex PCR reads again in MiXCR, with one record for every CDR3 protein. The repertoire holds 200,000 to 250,000 distinct CDR3 sequences, with roughly 30% as singletons. Many counts were recorded for this clonotype. Its antigen is unknown. This clonotype originated in a female donor with breast cancer. Some clones in this sample may be carry-over from other donors' samples. The source material was axillary lymph node tissue. This rearrangement joins TRBV7-3 to TRBJ2-3; D is possibly TRBD1 (6 bases). Here the CDR3 DNA reads TGTGCCAGCAGCTTAAGGGTAGGAAAGGGGGAGTGGAACACAGATACGCAGTATTTT. Residues: CASSLRVGKGEWNTDTQYF.